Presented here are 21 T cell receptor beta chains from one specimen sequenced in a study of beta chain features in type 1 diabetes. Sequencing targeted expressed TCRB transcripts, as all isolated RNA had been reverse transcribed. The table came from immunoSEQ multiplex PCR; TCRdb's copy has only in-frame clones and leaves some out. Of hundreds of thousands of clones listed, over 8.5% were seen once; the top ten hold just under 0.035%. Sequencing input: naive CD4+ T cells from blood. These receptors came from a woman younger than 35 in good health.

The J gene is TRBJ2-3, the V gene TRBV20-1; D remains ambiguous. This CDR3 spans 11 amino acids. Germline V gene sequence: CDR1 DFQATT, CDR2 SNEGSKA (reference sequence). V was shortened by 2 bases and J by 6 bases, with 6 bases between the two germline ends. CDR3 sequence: CSARREDTQYF. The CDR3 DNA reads TGCAGTGCTAGACGTGAGGATACGCAGTATTTT.

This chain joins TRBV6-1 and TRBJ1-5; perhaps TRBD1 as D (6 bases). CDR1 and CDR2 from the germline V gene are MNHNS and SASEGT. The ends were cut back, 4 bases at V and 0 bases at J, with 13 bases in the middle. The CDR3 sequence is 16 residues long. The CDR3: CASSARTDYSNQPQHF. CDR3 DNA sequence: TGTGCCAGCAGTGCCAGGACAGACTATAGCAATCAGCCCCAGCATTTT.

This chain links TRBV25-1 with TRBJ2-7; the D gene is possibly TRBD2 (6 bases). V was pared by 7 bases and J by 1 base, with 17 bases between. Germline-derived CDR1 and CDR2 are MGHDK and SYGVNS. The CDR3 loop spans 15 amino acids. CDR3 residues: CASTRGDGGSYEQYF. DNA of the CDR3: TGTGCCAGCACGCGGGGCGACGGGGGATCCTACGAGCAGTACTTC.

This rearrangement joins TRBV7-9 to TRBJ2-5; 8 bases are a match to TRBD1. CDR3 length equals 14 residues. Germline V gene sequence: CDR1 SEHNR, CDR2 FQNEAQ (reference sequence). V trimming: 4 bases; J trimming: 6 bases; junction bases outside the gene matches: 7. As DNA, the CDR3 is TGTGCCAGCAGCTCGCGGACAGGGTGGCAGACCCAGTACTTC. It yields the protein CASSSRTGWQTQYF.

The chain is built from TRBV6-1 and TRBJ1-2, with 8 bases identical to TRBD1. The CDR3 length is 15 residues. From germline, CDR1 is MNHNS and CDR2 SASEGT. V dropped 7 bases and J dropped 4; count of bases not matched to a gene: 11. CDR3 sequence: CASTGTDRGVYGYTF. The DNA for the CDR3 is TGTGCCAGCACCGGGACCGACAGGGGAGTCTATGGCTACACCTTC.

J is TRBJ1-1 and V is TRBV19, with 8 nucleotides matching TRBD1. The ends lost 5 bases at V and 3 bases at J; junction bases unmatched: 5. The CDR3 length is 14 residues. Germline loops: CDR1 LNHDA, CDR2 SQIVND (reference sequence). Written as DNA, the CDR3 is TGTGCCAGTAGTCGACAGGGGAGGGACACTGAAGCTTTCTTT. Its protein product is CASSRQGRDTEAFF.

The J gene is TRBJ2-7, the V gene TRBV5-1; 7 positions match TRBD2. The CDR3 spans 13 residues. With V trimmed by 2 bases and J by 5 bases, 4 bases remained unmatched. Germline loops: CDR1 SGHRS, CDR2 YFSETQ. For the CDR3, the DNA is TGCGCCAGCAGCTTTCCGGGAGGAGACGAGCAGTACTTC. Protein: CASSFPGGDEQYF.

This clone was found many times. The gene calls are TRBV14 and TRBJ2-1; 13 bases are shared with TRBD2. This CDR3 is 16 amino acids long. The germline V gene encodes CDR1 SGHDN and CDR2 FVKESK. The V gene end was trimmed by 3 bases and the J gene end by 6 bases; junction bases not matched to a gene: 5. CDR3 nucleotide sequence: TGTGCCAGCAGCCAGATGGGACTAGCGGGGTCCAATGAGCAGTTCTTC. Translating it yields CASSQMGLAGSNEQFF.

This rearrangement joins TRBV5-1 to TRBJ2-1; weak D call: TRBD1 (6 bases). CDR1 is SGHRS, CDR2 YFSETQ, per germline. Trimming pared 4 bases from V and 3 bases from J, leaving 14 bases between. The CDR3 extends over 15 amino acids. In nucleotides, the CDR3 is TGCGCCAGCAGCACGACAGGTGTCGGCTACAATGAGCAGTTCTTC. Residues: CASSTTGVGYNEQFF.

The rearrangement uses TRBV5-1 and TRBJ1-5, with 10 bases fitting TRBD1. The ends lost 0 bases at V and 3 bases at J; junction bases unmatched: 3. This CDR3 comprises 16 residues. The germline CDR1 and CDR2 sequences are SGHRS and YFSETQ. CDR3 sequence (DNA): TGCGCCAGCAGCTTGGGGGACAGGGGAACCAATCAGCCCCAGCATTTT. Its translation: CASSLGDRGTNQPQHF.

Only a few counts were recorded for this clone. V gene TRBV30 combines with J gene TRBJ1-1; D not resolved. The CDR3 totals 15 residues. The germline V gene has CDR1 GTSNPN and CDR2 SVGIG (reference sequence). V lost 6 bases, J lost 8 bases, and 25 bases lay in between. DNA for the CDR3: TGTGCCTGTTCGGAAGAACAGCGGTTTATCAGAGAAGCTTTCTTT. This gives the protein CACSEEQRFIREAFF.

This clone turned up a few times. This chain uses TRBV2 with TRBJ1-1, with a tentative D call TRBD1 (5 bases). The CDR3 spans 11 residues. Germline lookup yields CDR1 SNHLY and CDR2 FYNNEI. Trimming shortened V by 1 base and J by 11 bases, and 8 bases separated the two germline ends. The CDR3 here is CASSEVRGAFF. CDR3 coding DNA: TGTGCCAGCAGTGAAGTACGGGGGGCTTTCTTT.

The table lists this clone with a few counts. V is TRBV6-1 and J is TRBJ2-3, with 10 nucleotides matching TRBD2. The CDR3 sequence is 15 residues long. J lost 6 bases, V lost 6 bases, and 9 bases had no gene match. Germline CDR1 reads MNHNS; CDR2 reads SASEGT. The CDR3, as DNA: TGTGCCAGCAGCGGGGCTAGCGGGAGTCTGGATACGCAGTATTTT. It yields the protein CASSGASGSLDTQYF.

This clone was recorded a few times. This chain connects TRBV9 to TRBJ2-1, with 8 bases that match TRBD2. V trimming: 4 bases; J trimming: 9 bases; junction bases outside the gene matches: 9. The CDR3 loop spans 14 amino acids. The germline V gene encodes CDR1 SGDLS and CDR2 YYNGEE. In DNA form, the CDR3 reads TGTGCCAGCAGCCCCGGGGGGGCTAGCATTGAGCAGTTCTTC. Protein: CASSPGGASIEQFF.

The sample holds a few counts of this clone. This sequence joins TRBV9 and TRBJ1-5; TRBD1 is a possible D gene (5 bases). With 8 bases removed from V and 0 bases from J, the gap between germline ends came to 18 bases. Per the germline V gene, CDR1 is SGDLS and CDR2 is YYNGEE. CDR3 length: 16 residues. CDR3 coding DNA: TGTGCCAGGCCGCTCTCGGGGACTTATAGCAATCAGCCCCAGCATTTT. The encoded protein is CARPLSGTYSNQPQHF.

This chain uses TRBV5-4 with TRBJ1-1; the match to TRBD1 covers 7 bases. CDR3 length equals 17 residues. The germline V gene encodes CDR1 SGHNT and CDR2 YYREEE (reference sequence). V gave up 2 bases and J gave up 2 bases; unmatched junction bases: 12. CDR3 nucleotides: TGTGCCAGCAGCTTCCGGACAGGCCGGTGGGTAAACACTGAAGCTTTCTTT. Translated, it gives CASSFRTGRWVNTEAFF.

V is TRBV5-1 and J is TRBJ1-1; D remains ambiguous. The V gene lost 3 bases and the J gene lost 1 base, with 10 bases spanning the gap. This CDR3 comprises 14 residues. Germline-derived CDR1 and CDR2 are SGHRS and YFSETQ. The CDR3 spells CASSWGGRNTEAFF. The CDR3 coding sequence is TGCGCCAGCAGCTGGGGAGGGAGGAACACTGAAGCTTTCTTT.

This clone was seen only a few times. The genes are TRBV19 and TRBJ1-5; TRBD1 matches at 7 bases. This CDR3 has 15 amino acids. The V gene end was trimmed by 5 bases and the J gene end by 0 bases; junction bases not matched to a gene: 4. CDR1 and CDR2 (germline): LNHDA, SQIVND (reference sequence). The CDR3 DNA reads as TGTGCCAGTAGTCGACAGGGCTATAGCAATCAGCCCCAGCATTTT. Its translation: CASSRQGYSNQPQHF.

The CDR3 region is CSVVPGTGSSYEQYF. The CDR3 coding sequence is TGCAGCGTTGTCCCCGGGACAGGGTCCTCCTACGAGCAGTACTTC. This chain links TRBV29-1 with TRBJ2-7; 9 bases map to TRBD1. Per germline, CDR1 SQVTM and CDR2 ANQGSEA. The CDR3 has 15 amino acids. V shed 4 bases and J 0 bases; nucleotides not matched to a gene: 7.

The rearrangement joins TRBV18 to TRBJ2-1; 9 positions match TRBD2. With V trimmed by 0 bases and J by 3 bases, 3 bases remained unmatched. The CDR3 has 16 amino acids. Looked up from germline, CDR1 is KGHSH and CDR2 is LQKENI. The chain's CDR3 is CASSPPASGVYNEQFF. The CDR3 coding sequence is TGTGCCAGCTCACCACCGGCTAGCGGGGTCTACAATGAGCAGTTCTTC.

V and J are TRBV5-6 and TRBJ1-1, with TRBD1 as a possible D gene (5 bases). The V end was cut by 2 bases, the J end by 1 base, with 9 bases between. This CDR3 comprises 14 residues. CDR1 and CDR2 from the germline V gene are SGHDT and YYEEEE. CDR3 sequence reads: CASSFPTENTEAFF. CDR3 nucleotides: TGTGCCAGCAGCTTTCCGACAGAGAACACTGAAGCTTTCTTT. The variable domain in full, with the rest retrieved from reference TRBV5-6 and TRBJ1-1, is DAGVTQSPTHLIKTRGQQVTLRCSPKSGHDTVSWYQQALGQGPQFIFQYYEEEERQRGNFPDRFSGHQFPNYSSELNVNALLLGDSALYLCASSFPTENTEAFFGQGTRLTVV.